This T cell receptor (beta chain) was recovered during a study of blood T cell repertoires in COVID-19. V gave up 0 bases and J gave up 8 bases, with 11 bases separating them. The CDR3 covers 14 residues. Germline-derived CDR1 and CDR2 are LGHNT and FRNRAP. This clone was seen once. Repertoires were generated with immunoSEQ multiplex PCR, while TCRdb's copy carries only in-frame clones and drops some. This table holds 70,000 to 100,000 clones, over 65% found once. The TCR originated in a human donor in a cohort sampled during active COVID-19. V usage is TRBV12-5 and J usage is TRBJ2-1; D possibly corresponds to TRBD1 (5 bases). The sequencing sample was made of peripheral blood. The chain's CDR3 is CASGLVGVNHEQFF. DNA of the CDR3: TGTGCTAGTGGTTTGGTAGGGGTTAACCATGAGCAGTTCTTC.